This TCR beta chain was sequenced for a study of blood T cell repertoires in COVID-19 (dated by TCRdb to 2020 to 2021). Notes on the research overall: The collaborator samples originated in the United States, Italy and Spain and spanned the acute and convalescent phases of COVID-19. The material from the prospective study consisted of cDNA or gDNA derived from T cells, B-cell-depleted T cells, or PBMCs. The dataset comprised deeply sampled blood TCRbeta repertoires from subjects exposed to, actively infected with, or recovered from COVID-19. The repertoires were made available in a free public database intended to serve as a resource for research on the immune response to SARS-CoV-2. The samples were drawn from two sources: the first 160 participants of the ongoing ImmuneRACE study, and some 1,300 subjects contributed by 6 global collaborators. The sample metadata nearly always contained a de-identified subject ID, COVID-19 status, age in years and sex. Where available, HLA class I and class II types were taken from metadata supplied by the sample provider and were not determined by assay-based typing.

TCRbeta CDR3 regions were amplified from genomic DNA by means of the immunoSEQ Assay, a bias-controlled multiplex PCR. In the original analysis: Nucleated cell counts per sample were estimated from amplification of reference gene primers within the assay. Sequence reads were collapsed and filtered to measure the absolute abundance of every unique TCRbeta CDR3 rearrangement. For each sample, productive Simpson clonality was calculated as the square root of Simpson's diversity index across productive rearrangements. This is the immuneACCESS table as TCRdb keeps it, with only in-frame sequences that have V and J called. A part of the clones is gone; compared with another copy, unresolved V genes explain less than half, and the rest is unexplained. From that table come the V and J calls and clone size; the DNA was used to work out D and trimming. The sample profile shows just over 75,000 clones; 65% to 85% of them were found once. The ten largest clonotypes hold about 5.8% of the sample.

Looking up the germline V gene (reference sequence) yields CDR1 MNHEY and CDR2 SMNVEV. Relative to germline, V is 3 bases shorter and J is 0 bases shorter, with 14 bases between their ends. The CDR3 contains 16 residues, cysteine and phenylalanine counted. The retained sequence is limited to the CDR3, 48 bases, with the frame set at the first base. The study at large found these results: The quantity of clinical and demographic metadata differed by source and by participant and was supplied without curation.

Collaborating institutions collected whole blood in K2EDTA tubes following their own protocols. For TCRbeta analysis, collaborators shipped samples in one of three forms: frozen whole blood, isolated PBMCs, or DNA extracted from either of those sample types. To note about this clone: Its antigen remains unidentified. The record has no base qualities; no much larger clone is one base away.

Recombination connected TRBV27 to TRBJ1-1; the D region possibly corresponds to TRBD1 (5 bases align). This TCR was sampled from a man in his fifties or sixties with active or convalescent COVID-19. The sample was peripheral blood. CDR3 reads: CASSFLGDFMNTEAFF. The nucleotide sequence reads as follows: TGTGCCAGCAGTTTCCTCGGGGACTTTATGAACACTGAAGCTTTCTTT.